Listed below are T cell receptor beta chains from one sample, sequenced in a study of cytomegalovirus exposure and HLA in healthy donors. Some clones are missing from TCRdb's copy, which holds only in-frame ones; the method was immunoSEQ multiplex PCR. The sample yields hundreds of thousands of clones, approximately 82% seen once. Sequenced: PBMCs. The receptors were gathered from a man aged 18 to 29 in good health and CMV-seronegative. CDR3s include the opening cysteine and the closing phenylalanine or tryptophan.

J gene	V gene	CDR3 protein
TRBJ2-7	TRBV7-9	CASSLGGRDYEQYF
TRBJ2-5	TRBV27	CASSLSRKQETQYF
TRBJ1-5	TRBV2	CASGQGSFGSNQPQHF
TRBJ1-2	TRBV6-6	CASSYSNSNGYTF
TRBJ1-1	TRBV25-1	CASSERGLISEAFF
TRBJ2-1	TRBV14	CASSHIGTGYYNEQFF
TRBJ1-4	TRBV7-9	CASSLGDRDNEKLFF
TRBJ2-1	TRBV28	CASISTSGIIVGGDNEQFF
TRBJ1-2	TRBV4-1	CASSSRGPTNYGYTF
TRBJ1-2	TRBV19	CASSTDRSSGYGYTF
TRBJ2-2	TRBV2	CASSEAWLAGTGELFF
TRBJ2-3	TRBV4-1	CASSQRAASGSTDTQYF
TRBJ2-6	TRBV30	CASSRWESGANVLTF
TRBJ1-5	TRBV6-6	CASRAKGGYSNQPQHF
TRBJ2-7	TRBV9	CASSPSNRYQTYEQYF
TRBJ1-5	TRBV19	CASSSHRVDSNQPQHF
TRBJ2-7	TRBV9	CASSVDGQGTSSYEQYF
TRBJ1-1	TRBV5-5	CASSLVWRAMNTEAFF
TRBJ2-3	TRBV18	CASSPVVVAGDTQYF
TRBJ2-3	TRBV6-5	CASSRDSTDTQYF
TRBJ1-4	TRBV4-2	CASSQDRLLNSEKLFF
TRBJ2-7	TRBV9	CASSAGTGGAGEQYF
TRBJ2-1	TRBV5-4	CASSSPGLAGGIEQFF
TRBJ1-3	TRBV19	CASSLGQAGGDTIYF
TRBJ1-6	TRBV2	CASSEGLARKSPLHF
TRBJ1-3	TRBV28	CASTGRGSGNTIYF
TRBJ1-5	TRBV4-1	CASSQEGGWQPQHF
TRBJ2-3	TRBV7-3	CASSLGFRSTDTQYF
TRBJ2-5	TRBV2	CASSAGLTSGRETQYF
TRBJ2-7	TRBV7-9	CASSSVAYEQYF
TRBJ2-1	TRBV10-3	CAIRVAGGDEQFF
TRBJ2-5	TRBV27	CASSFRRGRAETQYF
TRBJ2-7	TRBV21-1	CASSKDSSQGNYEQYF
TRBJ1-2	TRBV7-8	CASSPDRGKDGYTF
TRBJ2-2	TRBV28	CASSSGQGDTGELFF
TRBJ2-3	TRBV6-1	CATREDGDTQYF
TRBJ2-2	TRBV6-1	CASSEWALLNTGELFF
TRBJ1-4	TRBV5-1	CASSSTGGDEKLFF
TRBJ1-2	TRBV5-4	CASSFTGGVGYTF
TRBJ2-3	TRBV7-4	CASSLGGGVKNF
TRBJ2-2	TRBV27	CASSFILTGGHTGELFF
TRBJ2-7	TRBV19	CASSPGSYEQYF
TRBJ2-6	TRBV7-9	CASRLGTSGRRSGANVLTF
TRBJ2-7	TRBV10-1	CASSSGYEQYF
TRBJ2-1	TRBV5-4	CASSLGLVHYNEQFF